A single sample gave rise to the 32 T cell receptor beta chains below, sequenced in a study of PD-L1 blockade in urothelial cancer. Measured with immunoSEQ multiplex PCR; TCRdb has only the in-frame clones, and not every one. The sample records around 70,000 clones, 84% being singletons. The specimen comprised PBMCs, sampled around atezolizumab (anti-PD-L1) treatment. The receptors originated from a man aged 70-80 years with urothelial cancer.

This clone was picked up a small number of times. The V and J genes are TRBV19 and TRBJ2-7; TRBD2 is a possible D gene (5 bases). Germline lookup yields CDR1 LNHDA and CDR2 SQIVND (reference sequence). V was pared by 7 bases and J by 5 bases, with 15 bases between. The CDR3 covers 13 residues. The CDR3 bases are TGTGCCAGTAAGGTATCCGGGGTCGACGAGCAGTACTTC. Translation gives CASKVSGVDEQYF.

This clone was seen once. V gene TRBV7-9 combines with J gene TRBJ1-1; D remains ambiguous. The CDR3 contains 15 residues. The germline V gene encodes CDR1 SEHNR and CDR2 FQNEAQ (reference sequence). Trimming stripped 5 bases from V and 4 bases from J, with 17 bases between. Here the CDR3 reads CASSPKRREVTEAFF. CDR3 bases: TGTGCCAGCAGCCCCAAGAGGAGAGAGGTCACTGAAGCTTTCTTT.

This rearrangement joins TRBV28 to TRBJ1-4; 8 bases agree with TRBD1. The CDR3 contains 15 residues. Per the germline V gene, CDR1 is MDHEN and CDR2 is SYDVKM. The ends lost 3 bases at V and 8 bases at J; junction bases unmatched: 8. The CDR3 here is CASSLPTGDGEKLFF. The CDR3 DNA is TGTGCCAGCAGTTTGCCGACAGGGGATGGCGAAAAACTGTTTTTT.

This chain links TRBV4-1 with TRBJ2-1; 10 nucleotides line up with TRBD2. Germline loops: CDR1 MGHRA, CDR2 YSYEKL. V was pared by 0 bases and J by 9 bases, with 8 bases of the junction left unmatched. The CDR3 runs 16 residues. CDR3 residues: CASSQDRSGRAREQFF. The CDR3 coding sequence is TGCGCCAGCAGCCAAGATCGAAGCGGGAGGGCCCGTGAGCAGTTCTTC.

This clone showed up just a few times. V and J are TRBV5-6 and TRBJ2-5; maybe TRBD1 (6 bases). Trimming removed 3 bases at V and 5 bases at J, with 17 bases between. The CDR3 covers 15 residues. Per the germline V gene, CDR1 is SGHDT and CDR2 is YYEEEE. CDR3 bases: TGTGCCAGCAGCTCACTTGAATTAAGGGGGGAGACCCAGTACTTC. It specifies CASSSLELRGETQYF.

The genes are TRBV9 and TRBJ2-1; D gene ambiguous. Germline V gene sequence: CDR1 SGDLS, CDR2 YYNGEE. V gave up 1 base and J gave up 4 bases, with 12 bases separating them. The CDR3 sequence is 15 residues long. CDR3 sequence: CASSVLSEPYNEQFF. The DNA of the CDR3 is TGTGCCAGCAGCGTACTCAGCGAACCATACAATGAGCAGTTCTTC.

This clone was seen repeatedly, ten times or more. The rearrangement joins TRBV5-6 to TRBJ1-2, with D possibly TRBD1 on 6 matching bases. CDR3 length: 15 amino acids. Looked up from germline, CDR1 is SGHDT and CDR2 is YYEEEE. V was clipped by 0 bases and J by 8 bases, with 17 bases between them. The CDR3 sequence is CASSLVDRQLGGYTF. DNA of the CDR3: TGTGCCAGCAGCTTGGTCGACAGGCAGCTGGGGGGCTACACCTTC.

The V and J genes are TRBV28 and TRBJ1-2; 9 bases agree with TRBD1. V shed 1 base, J shed 0 bases, and the junction held 9 bases outside the gene matches. This CDR3 is built from 18 residues. Germline CDR1 reads MDHEN; CDR2 reads SYDVKM. The CDR3 sequence is CASSLSPLGTGTNYGYTF. Here the CDR3 DNA reads TGTGCCAGCAGTTTATCCCCCCTAGGGACAGGGACTAACTATGGCTACACCTTC.

The chain links TRBV30 to TRBJ1-1, with D possibly being TRBD1 (5 bases). The V gene lost 7 bases and the J gene lost 4 bases, with 10 bases spanning the gap. Per the germline V gene, CDR1 is GTSNPN and CDR2 is SVGIG (reference sequence). The CDR3 runs to 11 residues. The CDR3 region has the DNA TGTGCCTTGGGAAGGGGCACTGAAGCTTTCTTT. This encodes CALGRGTEAFF.

Concerning this clone: Mismatch with germline at one junction end may stem from a read error. Other DNA sequences in the sample encode the same CDR3. The CDR3 DNA reads as TGTGCCAGCAGCCCCGACAGGGGGCAGGATGGCTACACTTTC. Its protein is CASSPDRGQDGYTF. The chain is built from TRBV6-5 and TRBJ1-2; 10 bases are a match to TRBD1. Looked up from germline, CDR1 is MNHEY and CDR2 is SVGAGI. The CDR3 has 14 residues.

V gene TRBV5-1 combines with J gene TRBJ2-3, with 7 positions matching TRBD1. Germline values: CDR1 SGHRS, CDR2 YFSETQ. V lost 4 bases to trimming and J lost 5 bases; unmatched junction nucleotides: 10. The CDR3 covers 15 residues. The CDR3: CASSLPGQLGDTQYF. DNA for the CDR3: TGCGCCAGCAGCCTTCCGGGACAGCTCGGAGATACGCAGTATTTT.

The chain recombines TRBV9 with TRBJ2-2, with D possibly being TRBD1 (6 bases). This CDR3 has 13 residues. CDR1 and CDR2 from the germline V gene are SGDLS and YYNGEE. V was cut by 4 bases and J by 5 bases, with 9 bases left in between. The CDR3 loop reads CASSPGQTGELFF. CDR3 in DNA: TGTGCCAGCAGCCCCGGACAGACCGGGGAGCTGTTTTTT.

V gene TRBV7-8 combines with J gene TRBJ1-1; no reliable D call. V lost 5 bases and J 1 base, leaving 11 bases between the germline ends. The CDR3 has 14 amino acids. Looked up from germline, CDR1 is SGHVS and CDR2 is FQNEAQ. The CDR3 nucleotides are TGTGCCAGCAGCACAAAGACACGGAACACTGAAGCTTTCTTT. Translating it yields CASSTKTRNTEAFF.

The rearrangement joins TRBV18 to TRBJ1-5; D perhaps matches TRBD1 (5 bases). Trimming left V 2 bases short and J 1 base short, with 12 bases between. CDR1 and CDR2 from the germline V gene are KGHSH and LQKENI. The CDR3 has 16 residues. CDR3 in DNA: TGTGCCAGCTCACCAGGGCAGGGCCTGAGCAATCAGCCCCAGCATTTT. Translated, it gives CASSPGQGLSNQPQHF. The complete variable domain, with remaining parts taken from reference TRBV18 and TRBJ1-5, reads NAGVMQNPRHLVRRRGQEARLRCSPMKGHSHVYWYRQLPEEGLKFMVYLQKENIIDESGMPKERFSAEFPKEGPSILRIQQVVRGDSAAYFCASSPGQGLSNQPQHFGDGTRLSIL.

The chain uses TRBV19 and TRBJ2-5; 9 nucleotides agree with TRBD1. Germline assignment: CDR1 LNHDA and CDR2 SQIVND (reference sequence). V shed 3 bases, J shed 5 bases, and the junction held 7 bases outside the gene matches. This CDR3 has 15 residues. CDR3 region: CASSMGQGGFETQYF. The CDR3 nucleotides are TGTGCCAGTAGTATGGGACAGGGTGGTTTTGAGACCCAGTACTTC.

The sample holds one count of this clone. The V call is TRBV4-1, the J call TRBJ1-5, with D unclear. The CDR3 is 16 amino acids. V lost 0 bases, J lost 2 bases, and 11 bases lay in between. The V gene's germline CDR1 is MGHRA and CDR2 YSYEKL. Here the CDR3 reads CASSQERTLRNQPQHF. The CDR3 DNA follows: TGCGCCAGCAGCCAAGAAAGGACTCTGCGCAATCAGCCCCAGCATTTT.

This clone appeared a single time. The chain combines TRBV19 with TRBJ2-7, with a tentative D call TRBD2 (6 bases). The CDR3 totals 13 residues. V lost 9 bases and J lost 2, with 14 bases in between. The germline CDR1 and CDR2 sequences are LNHDA and SQIVND (reference sequence). The CDR3 sequence: CARPTSLPYEQYF. The DNA for the CDR3 is TGTGCCAGGCCCACTAGCCTTCCCTACGAGCAGTACTTC.

The chain joins TRBV19 to TRBJ2-5, with a possible D match to TRBD1 (6 bases). The V gene's germline CDR1 is LNHDA and CDR2 SQIVND (reference sequence). The CDR3 contains 16 residues. V dropped 1 base and J dropped 2 bases, with 14 bases sitting between them. The CDR3 DNA reads TGTGCCAGTAGTATAGCCGTGGGACATACACAAGAGACCCAGTACTTC. It encodes CASSIAVGHTQETQYF.

This clone has just a few counts. The V and J genes are TRBV6-5 and TRBJ2-7; D unclear. V lost 6 bases to trimming and J lost 0 bases, with 9 bases between them. The CDR3 consists of 13 residues. Germline-derived CDR1 and CDR2 are MNHEY and SVGAGI. The CDR3 region is CASRSGSSYEQYF. The CDR3 region has the DNA TGTGCCAGCAGATCAGGCAGCTCCTACGAGCAGTACTTC.

The rearrangement joins TRBV5-1 to TRBJ2-3; D possibly corresponds to TRBD2 (7 bases). Trimming cost V 4 bases and J 1 base, with 16 bases left between them. Germline values: CDR1 SGHRS, CDR2 YFSETQ. There are 16 residues in the CDR3. In nucleotides, the CDR3 is TGCGCCAGCAGCCGCGCGGTCGGGGGGCGCACAGATACGCAGTATTTT. Its translation is CASSRAVGGRTDTQYF.

V usage is TRBV18 and J usage is TRBJ2-3, with 7 nucleotides matching TRBD2. This CDR3 has 16 amino acids. Germline assignment: CDR1 KGHSH and CDR2 LQKENI. Losses at the gene ends were 4 bases for V and 2 bases for J; bases not matched to a gene: 9. The CDR3 DNA reads TGTGCCAGCTCACTTCGAGCGGGGTCCTACACAGATACGCAGTATTTT. Protein product: CASSLRAGSYTDTQYF. Full variable domain (missing parts from reference TRBV18 and TRBJ2-3): NAGVMQNPRHLVRRRGQEARLRCSPMKGHSHVYWYRQLPEEGLKFMVYLQKENIIDESGMPKERFSAEFPKEGPSILRIQQVVRGDSAAYFCASSLRAGSYTDTQYFGPGTRLTVL.

This sequence joins TRBV5-1 and TRBJ1-6; 8 nucleotides line up with TRBD1. CDR3 length: 16 residues. V gave up 0 bases and J gave up 7 bases; unmatched junction bases: 6. Looked up from germline, CDR1 is SGHRS and CDR2 is YFSETQ. The DNA of the CDR3 is TGCGCCAGCAGCTTGGAACCCACAGGGGGGAATTCACCCCTCCACTTT. Translation gives CASSLEPTGGNSPLHF.

The rearrangement joins TRBV28 to TRBJ2-2, with 9 bases aligning to TRBD1. The trim removed 6 bases at V and 2 bases at J, leaving 10 bases unmatched. There are 17 residues in the CDR3. The germline V gene has CDR1 MDHEN and CDR2 SYDVKM. As DNA, the CDR3 is TGTGCCAGCAGCCATACCGGGACAGGGAGTAACACCGGGGAGCTGTTTTTT. The encoded protein is CASSHTGTGSNTGELFF.

The V call is TRBV7-9, the J call TRBJ2-3; TRBD2 matches 8 bases. This CDR3 contains 16 residues. Trimming took 5 bases from V and 3 from J; bases not matched to a gene: 10. The germline CDR1 and CDR2 sequences are SEHNR and FQNEAQ (reference sequence). CDR3 region: CASSRGGSGITDTQYF. The DNA of the CDR3 is TGTGCCAGCAGCCGGGGGGGTAGCGGGATAACAGATACGCAGTATTTT.

V and J are TRBV9 and TRBJ1-1, with 7 bases matching TRBD1. The CDR3 is 16 amino acids. CDR1 and CDR2 (germline): SGDLS, YYNGEE. The V gene end was trimmed by 0 bases and the J gene end by 1 base; junction bases not matched to a gene: 6. The CDR3 loop is CASSVGPRGQNTEAFF. The CDR3 DNA reads as TGTGCCAGCAGCGTAGGCCCTAGGGGGCAGAACACTGAAGCTTTCTTT.

V and J are TRBV15 and TRBJ2-4; 12 bases fit TRBD2. This CDR3 has 18 amino acids. The V gene end was trimmed by 0 bases and the J gene end by 1 base; junction bases not matched to a gene: 4. Germline V gene lookup returns CDR1 LNHNV and CDR2 YYDKDF (reference sequence). The CDR3 spells CATSRDPTSGRAKNIQYF. The CDR3, as DNA: TGTGCCACCAGCAGAGATCCCACTAGCGGGAGGGCCAAAAACATTCAGTACTTC.

The chain carries TRBV5-1 and TRBJ1-5; D is perhaps TRBD1 (5 bases). CDR3 length: 15 residues. V was clipped by 0 bases and J by 5 bases, with 12 bases between them. Germline V CDR1 and CDR2: SGHRS, YFSETQ. Here the CDR3 DNA reads TGCGCCAGCAGCTTGGCCGGGGGTGGAGATCAGCCCCAGCATTTT. It specifies CASSLAGGGDQPQHF.

The V call is TRBV5-4, the J call TRBJ1-1, with TRBD1 matching 11 bases. V was clipped by 4 bases and J by 3 bases; unmatched bases: 8. CDR1 and CDR2 from the germline V gene are SGHNT and YYREEE (reference sequence). The CDR3 extends over 16 amino acids. The CDR3 protein is CASSGGGQGGYTEAFF. The CDR3 DNA follows: TGTGCCAGCAGCGGGGGGGGACAGGGGGGTTACACTGAAGCTTTCTTT.

The chain employs TRBV6-5 and TRBJ2-3; the match to TRBD2 covers 8 bases. Germline CDR1 is MNHEY and CDR2 is SVGAGI. CDR3 length: 16 amino acids. The junction had 10 bases not matched to a gene; V was cut back by 4 bases and J by 4 bases. The CDR3 DNA is TGTGCCAGCAGTTCCCCGAGCGGGAGAAGGGCAGATACGCAGTATTTT. Translated, it gives CASSSPSGRRADTQYF.

This clone has only one observation. The gene calls are TRBV7-9 and TRBJ2-2; the D gene is possibly TRBD2 (6 bases). The CDR3 extends over 15 amino acids. The germline V gene encodes CDR1 SEHNR and CDR2 FQNEAQ (reference sequence). Deletions cut 2 bases from V and 7 bases from J, with 14 bases between. The DNA for the CDR3 is TGTGCCAGCAGCTTAATGGCGGGGAGCATCGGGGAGCTGTTTTTT. Protein product: CASSLMAGSIGELFF.

V usage is TRBV2 and J usage is TRBJ1-2; D remains ambiguous. Trimming pared 8 bases from V and 2 bases from J, leaving 9 bases between. CDR3 size: 12 residues. CDR1 and CDR2 from the germline V gene are SNHLY and FYNNEI. CDR3 region: CASATRNYGYTF. The CDR3 DNA reads TGTGCCAGCGCGACACGGAACTATGGCTACACCTTC.

The chain employs TRBV9 and TRBJ2-3; the match to TRBD1 covers 8 bases. J was trimmed by 2 bases and V by 4 bases; bases with no gene match: 12. The CDR3 totals 17 residues. The germline V gene encodes CDR1 SGDLS and CDR2 YYNGEE. In DNA, the CDR3 is TGTGCCAGCAGCATAACTTCCAGGGGGCCCCACACAGATACGCAGTATTTT. Its protein is CASSITSRGPHTDTQYF. Full variable domain (missing parts from reference TRBV9 and TRBJ2-3): DSGVTQTPKHLITATGQRVTLRCSPRSGDLSVYWYQQSLDQGLQFLIQYYNGEERAKGNILERFSAQQFPDLHSELNLSSLELGDSALYFCASSITSRGPHTDTQYFGPGTRLTVL.